One T cell receptor (beta chain) is described in this entry. No antigen is known for it. Qualities for individual bases were not recorded, and no much larger clone is one base off. This sample stems from a study of blood T cells in healthy people across ages (dated by TCRdb to about 2015). About the study as a whole: Template switching captured roughly one uniquely barcoded TCR beta cDNA molecule per two T cells in model experiments. To track age-related changes in TCR beta repertoire diversity, the study relied on deep sequencing normalized with unique cDNA molecular identifiers. The donors were split into four age groups: young (average about 15 years), middle-aged (about 40), aged (about 56) and long-lived (approximately 89). To avoid experimental bias, donors of different ages were distributed randomly across sequencing lanes. Using the same blood draw, the study looked at two additional independent replicas of 1 million unique cDNA reads for two donors, one aged 18 to 30 and the other aged 80 or older.

The library came from 5' RACE. Sequencing was performed on an Illumina HiSeq 2500. A second PCR of about 6 to 11 cycles was performed with a sample-barcoded 5' primer and a J-beta primer mix. A template-switch 5' adaptor carrying 12 random nucleotides introduced a unique molecular identifier onto each TCR beta cDNA molecule. At least 3 million CDR3-containing paired-end reads were obtained from each sample. The Mint cDNA synthesis kit, primed by a TRBC-specific oligonucleotide, was used to synthesize first-strand cDNA from all RNA. After uracil-DNA glycosylase treatment, a first 18-cycle PCR used universal primers M1SS and BC2_uni_R on all cDNA. From the authors' description of their analysis: For normalization, 1 million high-quality reads, each with a distinct molecular identifier, were randomly selected from each sample. Reads sharing molecular identifiers were discarded rather than binned into consensus sequences. MiTCR, set to a Q25 quality threshold and the strictest error-elimination algorithm, was used for CDR3 identification, clonotype clustering and error correction. A nonparametric unseen species model with Euler transformation was used to estimate a lower bound on total TCR beta diversity. The public reads were quality trimmed at Q25 with fastp and then assembled into clones with MiXCR by TCRdb, keeping productive beta chains. Rows matching on CDR3 protein sequence are summarized as one entry with the most common DNA and genes. The V and J calls, along with clone size, are taken from TCRdb and not from the paper's own processing. The sample data list fewer than 900,000 distinct CDR3 sequences, and roughly 47% of these were observed just once. The leading ten clones occupy around a fifth of the sample.

From the germline V gene (reference sequence), CDR1 is LGHDT and CDR2 is YNNKEL. V has 4 bases trimmed and J has 2 bases trimmed; junction bases matching no gene number 1. From cysteine to phenylalanine, the CDR3 is 14 amino acids long. Just the 42-base CDR3 DNA is kept, in frame starting at base 1. Beyond this particular receptor, the publication reports: Total diversity estimates from one million sequenced T cells were considered lower bounds and underestimates. Observed TCR beta diversity per million T cells fell roughly linearly with age, and a significant reduction was already apparent by age around 44. Compared with the aged group, the long-lived group had more naive CD4+ T cells, fewer expanded clones and increased TCR diversity, suggesting age selection. Conclusive comparison of naive and antigen-experienced compartments was prevented by the profiling of bulk unsorted PBMCs. There was a strong correlation between observed TCR beta diversity and the percentage of naive T cells measured by flow cytometry. Donor CMV infection status was unknown, potentially confounding age-related changes in expanded clonotypes.

The roughly 39 donors, aged about 6 to 95 years, were systemically healthy Caucasian individuals from Russia. Approximately 9.3 milliliters of peripheral blood were drawn from each donor into EDTA-treated Vacutainer tubes. Ficoll-Paque density-gradient centrifugation was used to isolate PBMCs, with at least 7 million per sample. Trizol reagent was used to extract total RNA from PBMCs, with at least 5.5 micrograms per sample. For every donor, an aliquot of PBMCs went through flow cytometry to measure the percentages of naive CD45RAhigh/CD27high T cells. The receptor chain draws on TRBV3-1 and TRBJ2-7, and TRBD2 matches 11 of the central bases. Sample: blood. This clonotype was obtained from a woman aged 55-70 years in good health. Read as DNA, the sequence is TGTGCCAGCAGCCCTAGCGGGAGGCCCTACGAGCAGTACTTC. It codes for CASSPSGRPYEQYF.